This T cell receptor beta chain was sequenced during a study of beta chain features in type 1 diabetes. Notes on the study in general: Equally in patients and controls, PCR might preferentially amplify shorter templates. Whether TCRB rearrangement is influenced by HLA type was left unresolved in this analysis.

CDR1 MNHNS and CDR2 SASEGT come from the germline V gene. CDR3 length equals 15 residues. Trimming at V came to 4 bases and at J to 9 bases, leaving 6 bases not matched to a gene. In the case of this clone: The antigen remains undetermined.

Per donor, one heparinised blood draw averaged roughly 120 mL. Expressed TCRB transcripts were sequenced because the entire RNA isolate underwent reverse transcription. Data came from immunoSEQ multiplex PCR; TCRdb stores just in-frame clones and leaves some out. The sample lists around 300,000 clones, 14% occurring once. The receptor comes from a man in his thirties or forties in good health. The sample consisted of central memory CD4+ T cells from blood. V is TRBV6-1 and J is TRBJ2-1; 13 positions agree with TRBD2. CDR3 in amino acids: CASSGLAGGTGEQFF. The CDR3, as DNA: TGTGCCAGCAGTGGACTAGCGGGGGGCACTGGTGAGCAGTTCTTC.